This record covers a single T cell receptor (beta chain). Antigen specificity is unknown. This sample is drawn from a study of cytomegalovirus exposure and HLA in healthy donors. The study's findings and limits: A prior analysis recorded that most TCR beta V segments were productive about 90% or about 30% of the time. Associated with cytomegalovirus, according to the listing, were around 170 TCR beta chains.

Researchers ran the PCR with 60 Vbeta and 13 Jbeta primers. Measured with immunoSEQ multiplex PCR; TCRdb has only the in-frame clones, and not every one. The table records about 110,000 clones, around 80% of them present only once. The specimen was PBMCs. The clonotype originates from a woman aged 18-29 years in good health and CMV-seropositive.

The CDR3 coding sequence is TGTGCCAGCAGCTTAGATGGCCTTGGGCAGTACTTC. As protein: CASSLDGLGQYF. The chain joins TRBV7-8 to TRBJ2-7; D is uncertain. The CDR3 spans 12 residues. With 1 base removed from V and 9 bases from J, the gap between germline ends came to 10 bases. From germline, CDR1 is SGHVS and CDR2 FQNEAQ.